The T cell receptor (beta chain) described here comes from a study of T cell responses to AZD1222 COVID-19 vaccine (dated by TCRdb to the early 2020s). General notes on the study: TCR sequencing covered roughly 230 trial participants: 207 given two doses of AZD1222 and approximately 26 given two doses of MenACWY control vaccine. Enrollment into the trials was organized by age into subgroups of 18-55, 56-69 and 70-plus years, and those subgroups contained roughly 150, 30 and 60 TCR-sequenced participants, respectively. General findings and caveats noted by the study authors: In the small 56-69-year group, the increase in depth fell short of significance, most likely because of low power. Nearly half of unique spike-specific TCRs reportedly recognized epitopes outside regions mutated in the B.1.351 and B.1.1.7 variants. After two AZD1222 doses, both the breadth and the depth of spike-specific TCRs were significantly higher than at day 0 and than in MenACWY recipients. CD4 TCRs associated with the vaccine covered the entire spike protein, and the dominant responses were in regions 160-218 and 743-854. Conclusions about previously exposed vaccinees are limited, since just 6 or 7 AZD1222 recipients were seropositive for SARS-CoV-2 at baseline. Most participants were white British and females outnumbered males, and the authors suggested that clonal diversity may have been underestimated. Because no day 14 peak-response samples were available, repertoires were characterized only after the peak T cell response.

The CDR3 regions of human TCRbeta chains were analyzed by immunosequencing. The original methods were these. Repertoire TCRs were checked for matches against a reference library of SARS-CoV-2-specific TCRs that had been generated using the MIRA antigen-specificity platform. Breadth meant the fraction of unique TCRs that were SARS-CoV-2-associated, whereas depth meant the fraction of total T cells that were SARS-CoV-2-associated. Using the MIRA data, every spike-specific TCR was mapped to the spike region that the TCR reacted to and assigned to either a CD4 or a CD8 class. Log10-transformed breadth and depth values were compared by one-way ANOVA with Sidak's multiple comparisons tests. TCRdb obtained this table from immuneACCESS and retained in-frame rearrangements with V and J assigned. These tables miss some clones; where compared with another copy, unresolved V genes account for less than half of the shortfall, and the remainder is unexplained. V and J calls and clone size are as listed in that table; D and trimming were resolved from the DNA. The sample includes 180,000 or so clones, with 92% observed a single time. The ten largest clones take up approximately 1.3% of the sample.

The label giving this sample's time point can be read as: about 28 days (+/-7) after the second vaccine dose. AZD1222 recipients with second doses at about 4 weeks or about 12 weeks were pooled, because spike-specific TCR depth and breadth did not differ between schedules. Vaccinee samples came from UK trials COV001 and COV002, including a single-blind randomized controlled phase 2/3 trial of AZD1222 (ChAdOx1 nCoV-19) in healthy adults. For TCRbeta chain sequencing, PBMC samples from trial participants were taken at day 0 and at day 28 after the second dose. Trimming removed 6 bases from V and 4 bases from J; the gene matches leave 3 bases unexplained. From the germline V gene, CDR1 is SNHLY and CDR2 is FYNNEI. From its cysteine to its phenylalanine, the CDR3 spans 14 amino acids. Only CDR3 DNA remains: 42 bases, in frame from the first base. As regards this clone: Its antigen is unknown. No quality values exist for individual bases; no much larger clone is one base distant.

The sequenced sample was peripheral blood, obtained 28 days after the second AZD1222 dose. Recombination connected TRBV2 to TRBJ2-7, and 13 junction bases match TRBD2. The TCR sequence derives from an adult who received the AZD1222 COVID-19 vaccine. The sequenced DNA is TGTGCCAGCAGGGAGGGACTAGCGGGATACGAGCAGTACTTC. Its protein product is CASREGLAGYEQYF.